This is a list of T cell receptor beta chains from one sample in a study of T cells in Graves' hyperthyroidism and ophthalmopathy. TCRdb re-called the multiplex PCR reads with MiXCR, one entry per CDR3 protein. The table lists about 600,000 distinct CDR3 sequences, about a sixth of them singletons. Sequencing used blood. Receptors were obtained from a woman in her thirties or forties with Graves' ophthalmopathy. The CDR3 runs from the conserved cysteine through the conserved F or W. D genes are given only for firm matches. Only some rows state a clone size, as once, few, many or a class for expanded clones.

TRBD2,TRBJ2-5,16,few,TRBV13,TGTGCCAGCAGCTTAGGGCCTAGCGGGGACCAAGAGACCCAGTACTTC,CASSLGPSGDQETQYF
NA,TRBJ2-2,17,NA,TRBV20-1,TGCAGTGCTAGAGATCTGCGACTTCTGGGGCACACCGGGGAGCTGTTTTTT,CSARDLRLLGHTGELFF
NA,TRBJ2-2,13,many,TRBV3-1,TGTGCCAGCAGCCATCAACCCTCCGGGGAGCTGTTTTTT,CASSHQPSGELFF
TRBD1,TRBJ2-7,14,many,TRBV4-1,TGCGCCAGCAGCCCCACCGGGACAGGGACCGAGCAGTACTTC,CASSPTGTGTEQYF
TRBD2,TRBJ2-3,16,NA,TRBV20-1,TGCAGTGCTAGAGATGTGACGGGGGGGAGCACAGATACGCAGTATTTT,CSARDVTGGSTDTQYF
TRBD1,TRBJ1-6,16,many,TRBV11-2,TGTGCCAGCAGCTCTCCCGGGACAGGGTTGAATTCACCCCTCCACTTT,CASSSPGTGLNSPLHF
NA,TRBJ2-1,13,NA,TRBV27,TGTGCCAGCAGTCCCAGTTTTGACACCGCGCGATTCTTC,CASSPSFDTARFF
NA,TRBJ1-1,15,NA,TRBV18,TGTGCCAGCTCACCAGGACTCCGACGGAACACTGAAGCTTTCTTT,CASSPGLRRNTEAFF
NA,TRBJ2-1,13,few,TRBV10-3,TGTGCCATCAGTGAAGGGCGGTACAATGAGCAGTTCTTC,CAISEGRYNEQFF
NA,TRBJ2-5,12,many,TRBV7-9,TGTGCCAGCAGCTCAGCCTTGGGGACCCAGTACTTC,CASSSALGTQYF
NA,TRBJ1-1,13,many,TRBV18,TGTGCCAGCTCACCGGACATGAACGGTGAAGCTTTCTTT,CASSPDMNGEAFF
NA,TRBJ2-1,15,few,TRBV27,TGTGCCAGCAGTCCCGGGTCTGGGCGTTACAATGAGCAGTTCTTC,CASSPGSGRYNEQFF
TRBD2,TRBJ2-1,16,many,TRBV4-1,TGCGCCAGCAGCCAGTCCGGACTAGCGGGGGGGCGTGAGCAGTTCTTC,CASSQSGLAGGREQFF
TRBD1,TRBJ1-2,11,few,TRBV28,TGTGCCAGACGACAGGGAACTGGCTACACCTTC,CARRQGTGYTF
TRBD1,TRBJ2-2,17,NA,TRBV7-9,TGTGCCAGCAGCCCCCCCGGACAGGGACGGTACACCGGGGAGCTGTTTTTT,CASSPPGQGRYTGELFF
NA,TRBJ2-7,15,many,TRBV28,TGTGCCAGCAGTCCCGGGGGACAGAGTTTTTACGAGCAGTACTTC,CASSPGGQSFYEQYF
TRBD1,TRBJ2-7,13,few,TRBV10-3,TGTGCCAGCCGGGACAGGGCCGACTACGAGCAGTACTTC,CASRDRADYEQYF
TRBD1,TRBJ1-1,14,many,TRBV12-3/TRBV12-4,TGTGCCAGCAGTTCTCGACAGGGCAACACTGAAGCTTTCTTT,CASSSRQGNTEAFF
NA,TRBJ2-4,16,few,TRBV20-1,TGCAGTGCTAGAGATCCAGCCAGTTTAGCCAAAAACATTCAGTACTTC,CSARDPASLAKNIQYF
NA,TRBJ2-1,12,many,TRBV20-1,TGCAGTGCTAGCCCTAGTTTCAATGAGCAGTTCTTC,CSASPSFNEQFF
NA,TRBJ2-1,16,NA,TRBV5-1,TGCGCCAGCAGCTTGGGGGGACTCACGATCTACAATGAGCAGTTCTTC,CASSLGGLTIYNEQFF
TRBD1,TRBJ1-5,17,NA,TRBV12-5,TGTGCTAGTGGTATCACATCGGGACAGCTTAGCAATCAGCCCCAGCATTTT,CASGITSGQLSNQPQHF
NA,TRBJ2-5,13,few,TRBV30,TGTGCCTGGAGTGTGCAAGAGTGGGAGACCCAGTACTTC,CAWSVQEWETQYF
NA,TRBJ1-1,13,many,TRBV20-1,TGCAGTGCTAGGGGGGTGGTGAACACTGAAGCTTTCTTT,CSARGVVNTEAFF
TRBD2,TRBJ2-7,14,many,TRBV20-1,TGCAGTGCTAGTGACCTAGCGGGAGGGCTGGAGCAGTACTTC,CSASDLAGGLEQYF
NA,TRBJ1-3,16,NA,TRBV7-9,TGTGCCAGCACCCCGGCGGGGGAAAAGAGTGGAAACACCATATATTTT,CASTPAGEKSGNTIYF
NA,TRBJ1-5,17,few,TRBV7-6,TGTGCCAGCAGCTTAGGTCCGGGGGGTTATAGCAATCAGCCCCAGCATTTT,CASSLGPGGYSNQPQHF
NA,TRBJ1-4,15,few,TRBV11-2,TGTGCCGGCAGCTTAGATCCACGAGCATATGAAAAACTGTTTTTT,CAGSLDPRAYEKLFF
NA,TRBJ1-6,13,NA,TRBV20-1,TGCAGTGCTAGAGCGTCAGAAAATTCACCCCTCCACTTT,CSARASENSPLHF
NA,TRBJ1-4,13,NA,TRBV3-1,TGTGCCAGCAGCCAAGTTTCGAATGAAAAACTGTTTTTT,CASSQVSNEKLFF
NA,TRBJ1-2,14,many,TRBV3-1,TGTGCCAGCAGCCAAGTTTCTGGATTTTCTGGCTACACCTTC,CASSQVSGFSGYTF
NA,TRBJ2-5,11,few,TRBV10-3,TGTGCCATCAGTGATGGATCGCCCCAGTACTTC,CAISDGSPQYF
NA,TRBJ2-1,13,NA,TRBV3-1,TGTGCCAGCCACGCAGCTTCCTACAATGAGCAGTTCTTC,CASHAASYNEQFF
TRBD1,TRBJ1-1,13,once,TRBV6-2/TRBV6-3,TGTGCCAGCAGTTACCCGGGACAGTCTGAAGCTTTCTTT,CASSYPGQSEAFF
NA,TRBJ2-6,13,few,TRBV20-1,TGCAGTGCAATTACCTCTGGGGCCAACGTCCTGACTTTC,CSAITSGANVLTF
NA,TRBJ2-7,14,few,TRBV7-9,TGTGCCAGCAGCTCTATCCGGCCAACCTACGAGCAGTACTTC,CASSSIRPTYEQYF
NA,TRBJ1-4,14,many,TRBV3-1,TGTGCCAGCAGCCAAGACGGCGGGAGTGAAAAACTGTTTTTT,CASSQDGGSEKLFF
NA,TRBJ2-7,14,few,TRBV28,TGTGCCAGCAGTTTAAGGGGGAGTGAACACGAGCAGTACTTC,CASSLRGSEHEQYF
NA,TRBJ2-7,12,once,TRBV7-6,TGTGCCAGCAGCTCAACCGGGACAGAGCAGTACTTC,CASSSTGTEQYF
TRBD1,TRBJ1-1,15,few,TRBV6-1,TGTGCCAGCAGAGGACAGGGGAAATTCGGCGACGGAGCTTTCTTT,CASRGQGKFGDGAFF
NA,TRBJ1-2,15,many,TRBV2,TGTGCCAGAGGAACCGGGGGGGGGCGCTTCGATGGCTACACCTTC,CARGTGGGRFDGYTF
NA,TRBJ1-1,11,many,TRBV30,TGTTCAGGCAGCCTGAACACTGAAGCTTTCTTT,CSGSLNTEAFF
NA,TRBJ1-2,11,many,TRBV11-2,TGTGCCAGCAGCGGAGATCTTGGCTACACCTTC,CASSGDLGYTF
NA,TRBJ1-1,13,NA,TRBV6-2/TRBV6-3,TGTGCCAGCAGTTACGTGATGAACACTGAAGCTTTCTTT,CASSYVMNTEAFF
NA,TRBJ2-4,18,NA,TRBV10-1,TGCGCCAGCAGGTTGTTCCCGCGGGGGCTGAGTAACAAAAACATTCAGTACTTC,CASRLFPRGLSNKNIQYF
NA,TRBJ2-2,14,NA,TRBV7-3,TGTGCCAGCAGCCCGACAGGCCCGACCGGGGAGCTGTTTTTT,CASSPTGPTGELFF
NA,TRBJ2-7,12,NA,TRBV27,TGTGCCACCAAACCCGAGAGGTACGAGCAGTACTTC,CATKPERYEQYF
NA,TRBJ1-4,10,few,TRBV20-1,TGCAGTGCCAGGGATGAAAAACTGTTTTTT,CSARDEKLFF
NA,TRBJ2-3,12,many,TRBV6-1,TGTGCCAGCAGTCCAGCCGGAGGTACGCAGTATTTT,CASSPAGGTQYF